A single sample gave rise to the 13 T cell receptor beta chains below, sequenced in a study of T-cell reconstitution after alpha-beta-depleted transplantation in children. For TCRbeta, the library was prepared with unique molecular identifiers. TCRdb called the PCR reads again in MiXCR, with one record for every CDR3 protein. The sample consists of 480,000 or so distinct CDR3 sequences, roughly a tenth of them appearing once. Here the sequenced sample was PBMCs, taken before TCRalphabeta/CD19-depleted stem cell transplant. These receptors all stem from a child younger than 10 with inherited bone marrow failure, due to receive a stem cell transplant.

V gene TRBV25-1 combines with J gene TRBJ2-7; D uncertain. V gave up 5 bases and J gave up 2 bases, with 10 bases separating them. The CDR3 totals 13 residues. Germline CDR1 MGHDK, CDR2 SYGVNS. The CDR3 region is CASSKGNTYEQYF. Here the CDR3 DNA reads TGTGCCAGCAGTAAGGGTAATACCTACGAGCAGTACTTC.

This clonotype was counted a few times. This sequence joins TRBV5-1 and TRBJ1-4; no firm D call. The V gene's germline CDR1 is SGHRS and CDR2 YFSETQ. V was shortened by 1 base and J by 5 bases, with 12 bases between the two germline ends. This CDR3 has 15 residues. CDR3 sequence (DNA): TGCGCCAGCAGCTTGCGTGGGCAGAGGAATGAAAAACTGTTTTTT. Translated: CASSLRGQRNEKLFF.

A few counts support this clonotype. The chain uses TRBV19 and TRBJ2-7; 8 bases agree with TRBD1. This CDR3 contains 14 residues. Trimming at V came to 7 bases and at J to 2 bases, leaving 7 bases not matched to a gene. From germline, CDR1 is LNHDA and CDR2 SQIVND (reference sequence). The DNA of the CDR3 is TGTGCCAGTACAGGGACAGGCGGAGCCTACGAGCAGTACTTC. This codes for CASTGTGGAYEQYF. The full variable domain, with the rest looked up from reference TRBV19 and TRBJ2-7, is DGGITQSPKYLFRKEGQNVTLSCEQNLNHDAMYWYRQDPGQGLRLIYYSQIVNDFQKGDIAEGYSVSREKKESFPLTVTSAQKNPTAFYLCASTGTGGAYEQYFGPGTRLTVT.

In this sample, this clonotype turned up many times. This chain connects TRBV20-1 to TRBJ2-7, with TRBD2 matching over 7 bases. The germline V gene has CDR1 DFQATT and CDR2 SNEGSKA (reference sequence). V lost 3 bases to trimming and J lost 3 bases; unmatched junction nucleotides: 2. The CDR3 consists of 12 residues. The CDR3 DNA is TGCAGTGCTAGGGGACTATTCTACGAGCAGTACTTC. The encoded protein is CSARGLFYEQYF.

This clonotype occurred many times. The chain has TRBV27 and TRBJ2-1, with D perhaps TRBD1 or TRBD2 (7 bases each). Germline CDR1 reads MNHEY; CDR2 reads SMNVEV (reference sequence). CDR3 length equals 14 residues. V was trimmed by 4 bases and J by 4 bases, leaving 11 bases between them. CDR3 DNA: TGTGCCAGCAGTTCCCAGGGGGGGTACAATGAGCAGTTCTTC. This codes for CASSSQGGYNEQFF.

This clonotype was counted at least ten times. V and J are TRBV28 and TRBJ2-1; 7 positions agree with TRBD2. Germline V lookup: CDR1 MDHEN, CDR2 SYDVKM. V lost 5 bases to trimming and J lost 6 bases; unmatched junction nucleotides: 16. The CDR3 contains 17 residues. The CDR3 reads CASSPSGGLDLANEQFF. The CDR3 region has the DNA TGTGCCAGCAGTCCGTCGGGAGGACTAGATTTAGCCAATGAGCAGTTCTTC.

This clonotype was counted at least ten times. The chain combines TRBV20-1 with TRBJ2-7, with 8 positions matching TRBD2. Per the germline V gene, CDR1 is DFQATT and CDR2 is SNEGSKA (reference sequence). V lost 6 bases and J lost 3; bases outside the gene matches: 7. The CDR3 extends over 13 amino acids. CDR3: CSASSGSLYEQYF. The CDR3 DNA sequence: TGCAGTGCCTCAAGCGGGAGTCTCTACGAGCAGTACTTC.

This clonotype was seen repeatedly, ten times or more. The V and J genes are TRBV5-1 and TRBJ2-1; TRBD2 matches 7 bases. This CDR3 comprises 19 residues. From germline, CDR1 is SGHRS and CDR2 YFSETQ. V shed 0 bases, J shed 3 bases, and the junction held 15 bases outside the gene matches. The CDR3 loop is CASSLDDRHEAGLYNEQFF. The CDR3 DNA follows: TGCGCCAGCAGCTTGGACGATAGGCACGAAGCGGGACTCTACAATGAGCAGTTCTTC.

Ten or more counts support this clonotype. This chain uses TRBV20-1 with TRBJ2-1, with D perhaps matching TRBD2 (5 bases). V was shortened by 6 bases and J by 7 bases, with 10 bases between the two germline ends. The CDR3 consists of 11 residues. Germline CDR1 is DFQATT and CDR2 is SNEGSKA (reference sequence). The CDR3 DNA reads TGCAGTGCCGCAAGAGGGAATGAGCAGTTCTTC. This encodes CSAARGNEQFF.

This clonotype was observed at least ten times. The chain is built from TRBV11-3 and TRBJ2-1; D is tentatively TRBD1 or TRBD2 (5 bases each). The germline V gene has CDR1 SGHNT and CDR2 YENEEA. The CDR3 length is 15 residues. Trimming stripped 5 bases from V and 7 bases from J, with 18 bases between. Here the CDR3 DNA reads TGTGCCAGCAGCGGGGGTGGACCCATCGCAAATGAGCAGTTCTTC. Translated: CASSGGGPIANEQFF.

The chain employs TRBV11-2 and TRBJ2-3, with 16 bases that match TRBD2. The CDR3 totals 18 residues. J gave up 0 bases and V 5 bases, and 5 bases lay outside the gene matches. CDR1 and CDR2 (germline): SGHAT, FQNNGV. CDR3 nucleotide sequence: TGTGCCAGCAGCCGCCCGGGACTAGCGGGAGGGAGCACAGATACGCAGTATTTT. Translating it yields CASSRPGLAGGSTDTQYF.

This clonotype occurred many times. V usage is TRBV24-1 and J usage is TRBJ2-1; possible D gene TRBD2, 5 bases. CDR1 is KGHDR and CDR2 is SFDVKD in the germline V gene. This CDR3 is built from 16 residues. Trimming left V 3 bases short and J 1 base short, with 12 bases between. Here the CDR3 DNA reads TGTGCCACCAGTGATCGTTCGGGATGGTCCTACAATGAGCAGTTCTTC. It codes for CATSDRSGWSYNEQFF.

This clonotype was detected ten times or more. This chain joins TRBV27 and TRBJ2-2; D possibly corresponds to TRBD1 (5 bases). Germline V gene sequence: CDR1 MNHEY, CDR2 SMNVEV (reference sequence). The CDR3 spans 14 residues. Trimming shortened V by 1 base and J by 5 bases, and 8 bases separated the two germline ends. The CDR3 loop reads CASSLLPGTGELFF. The CDR3 DNA sequence: TGTGCCAGCAGTTTATTACCAGGGACCGGGGAGCTGTTTTTT.